This T cell receptor (beta chain) was sequenced for a study of spatial heterogeneity in lung cancer. Turning to the study itself: Counts of TCR transcripts in tumor regions correlated strongly with a matched bulk RNA-seq T cell module score. The mean occurrence of each unique TCR and UMI combination in raw reads exceeded 9.5.

Many counts were recorded for this clonotype. Its matching antigen is unknown. Time point denoted: sample taken at primary tumor resection. Frozen PBMC, nontumor lung or tumor provided whole RNA, which was sequenced unsorted. Per germline, CDR1 SGHVS and CDR2 FQNEAQ. The CDR3 is 16 amino acids. With 2 bases clipped from V and 3 bases from J, the junction kept 8 bases outside the gene matches. TCRdb used MiXCR to reprocess the 5' RACE reads, holding one entry per CDR3 protein. Of about 15,000 distinct CDR3 sequences listed, approximately 7.4% are singletons. Broader study findings: Counts of expanded alpha and beta TCRs within tumors tracked the tumor nonsynonymous mutation count.

The chain is built from TRBV7-8 and TRBJ2-3, with 7 bases matching TRBD1. This clonotype was sampled from a male donor with early-stage non-small cell lung cancer. The specimen was lung tumor tissue, collected at surgery. The CDR3 loop is CASSLTGTAWTDTQYF. The CDR3 coding sequence is TGTGCCAGCAGCTTAACCGGGACAGCGTGGACAGATACGCAGTATTTT.